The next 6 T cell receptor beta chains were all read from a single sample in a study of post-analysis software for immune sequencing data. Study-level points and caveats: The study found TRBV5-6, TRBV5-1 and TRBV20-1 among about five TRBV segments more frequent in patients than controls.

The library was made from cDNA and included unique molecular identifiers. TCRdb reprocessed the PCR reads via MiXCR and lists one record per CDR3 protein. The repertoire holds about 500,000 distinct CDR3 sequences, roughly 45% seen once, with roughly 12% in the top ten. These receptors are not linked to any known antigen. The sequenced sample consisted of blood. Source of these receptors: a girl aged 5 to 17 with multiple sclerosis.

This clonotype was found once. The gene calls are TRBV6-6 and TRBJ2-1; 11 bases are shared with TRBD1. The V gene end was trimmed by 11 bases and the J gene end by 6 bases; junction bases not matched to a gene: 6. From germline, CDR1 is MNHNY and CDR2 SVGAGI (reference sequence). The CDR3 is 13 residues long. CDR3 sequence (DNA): TGTGCCGGAAGTGGGACAGGGGGCAATGAGCAGTTCTTC. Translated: CAGSGTGGNEQFF.

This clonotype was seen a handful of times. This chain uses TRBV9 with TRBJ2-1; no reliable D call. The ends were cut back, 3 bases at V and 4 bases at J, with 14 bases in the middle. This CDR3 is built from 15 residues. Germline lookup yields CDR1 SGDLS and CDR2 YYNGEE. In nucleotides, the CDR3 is TGTGCCAGCAGCGCCGAAGGTTTGCAGTACAATGAGCAGTTCTTC. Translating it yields CASSAEGLQYNEQFF.

Here the CDR3 reads CSAANSGTYEQYF. The CDR3 DNA is TGCAGTGCTGCCAATAGCGGAACCTACGAGCAGTACTTC. The chain employs TRBV20-1 and TRBJ2-7, with D maybe TRBD2 (6 bases). The germline gives CDR1 DFQATT, CDR2 SNEGSKA (reference sequence). V was trimmed by 5 bases and J by 2 bases, leaving 13 bases between them. There are 13 residues in the CDR3.

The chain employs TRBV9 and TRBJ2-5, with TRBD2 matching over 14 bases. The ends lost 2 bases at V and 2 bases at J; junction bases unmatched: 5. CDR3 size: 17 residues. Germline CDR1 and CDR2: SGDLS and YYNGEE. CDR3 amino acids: CASSVGTSGRGQETQYF. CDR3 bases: TGTGCCAGCAGCGTGGGGACTAGCGGGAGAGGACAAGAGACCCAGTACTTC.

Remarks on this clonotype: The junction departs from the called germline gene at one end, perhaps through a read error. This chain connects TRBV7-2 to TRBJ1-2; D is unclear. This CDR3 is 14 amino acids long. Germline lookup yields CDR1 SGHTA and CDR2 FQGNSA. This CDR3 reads CASSLGGPNYGCTF. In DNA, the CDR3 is TGTGCCAGCAGCTTAGGAGGCCCTAACTATGGCTGCACCTTC.

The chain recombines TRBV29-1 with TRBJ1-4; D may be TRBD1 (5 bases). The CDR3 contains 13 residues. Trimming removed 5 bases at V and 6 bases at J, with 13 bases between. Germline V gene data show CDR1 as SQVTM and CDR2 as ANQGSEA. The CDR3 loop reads CSVNGEGDEKLFF. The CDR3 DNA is TGCAGCGTTAACGGGGAAGGGGATGAAAAACTGTTTTTT.